This section outlines one TCR beta chain sequence together with its context. The antigen is undetermined. TCRdb's table, derived via immunoSEQ multiplex PCR, lists solely in-frame clones and lacks some. The sample holds more than 60,000 clones, just under 75% seen once. This sample was included in a study of vaccination effects on CD4 cells after COVID-19. Scientists isolated CD4+ T cells after an approximately 10-day culture period ended. Each participant was given two doses of one vaccine (BNT162b2 or mRNA-1273). This specimen was CD4+ T cells from PBMCs cultured without peptide, taken after COVID-19 vaccination. This clonotype originated in a human donor who received a COVID-19 vaccine.

CDR3: CASSVSQQETQYF. The CDR3 coding sequence is TGTGCCAGCAGCGTGTCGCAGCAAGAGACCCAGTACTTC. The chain recombines TRBV9 with TRBJ2-5; D is undetermined. Germline V gives CDR1 SGDLS, CDR2 YYNGEE. Trimming left V 2 bases short and J 2 bases short, with 7 bases between. This CDR3 has 13 amino acids.